This T cell receptor beta chain was observed in a study of response to subunit inactivated influenza vaccine. Notes on the study in general: Authors suggested each seasonal influenza vaccination recruits few new T cells.

The CDR3 contains 14 residues. Trimming took off 1 base at V and 5 bases at J, with 11 bases between the two ends. CDR1 and CDR2 (germline): SEHNR, FQNEAQ (reference sequence). There are many counts of this clonotype. Its specificity is not known. TCRdb reprocessed the RT-PCR reads with MiXCR, giving one entry per CDR3 protein. The sample records about 310,000 distinct CDR3 sequences, over 20% being singletons. The source of this sequence is a man between 50 and 69 years old who received an inactivated influenza vaccine. This chain links TRBV7-9 with TRBJ1-2, with a possible D match to TRBD1 (6 bases). The sequenced sample was PBMCs from blood, obtained about 20 months after vaccination. The CDR3 sequence: CASSLGTAKYGYTF. CDR3 nucleotides: TGTGCCAGCAGCTTAGGGACAGCGAAGTATGGCTACACCTTC.